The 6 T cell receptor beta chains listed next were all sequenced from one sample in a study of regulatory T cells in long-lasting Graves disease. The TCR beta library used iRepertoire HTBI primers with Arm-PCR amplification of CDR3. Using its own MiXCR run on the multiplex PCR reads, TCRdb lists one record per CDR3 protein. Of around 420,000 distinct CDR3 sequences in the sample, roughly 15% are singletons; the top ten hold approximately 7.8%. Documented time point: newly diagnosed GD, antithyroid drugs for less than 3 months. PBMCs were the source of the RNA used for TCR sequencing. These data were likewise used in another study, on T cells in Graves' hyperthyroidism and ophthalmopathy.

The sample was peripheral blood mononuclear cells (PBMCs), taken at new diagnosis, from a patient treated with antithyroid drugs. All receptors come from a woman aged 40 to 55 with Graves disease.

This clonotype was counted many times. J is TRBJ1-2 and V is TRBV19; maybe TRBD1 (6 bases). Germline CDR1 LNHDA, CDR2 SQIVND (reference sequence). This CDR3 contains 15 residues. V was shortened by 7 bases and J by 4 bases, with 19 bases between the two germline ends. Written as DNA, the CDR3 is TGTGCCAGTAAAGAAAGCAGGGGAATTTCCTATGGCTACACCTTC. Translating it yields CASKESRGISYGYTF.

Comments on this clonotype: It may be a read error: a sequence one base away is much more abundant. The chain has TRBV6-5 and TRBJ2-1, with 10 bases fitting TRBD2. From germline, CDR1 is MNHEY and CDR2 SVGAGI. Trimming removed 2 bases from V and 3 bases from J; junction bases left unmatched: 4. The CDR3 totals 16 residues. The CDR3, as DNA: TGTGCCAGCAGTTACGCCGCTAGCGGGGGCTACAATGAGCAGTTCTTC. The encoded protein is CASSYAASGGYNEQFF.

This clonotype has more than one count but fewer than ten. CDR3 bases: TGTGCCTGGAGTGGGGCGGGACTAGCGGAAGAGACCCAGTACTTC. It codes for CAWSGAGLAEETQYF. The rearrangement joins TRBV30 to TRBJ2-5, with TRBD2 identical over 11 bases. After removal of 1 base from V and 3 bases from J, the junction contained 4 bases not matched to a gene. The germline gives CDR1 GTSNPN, CDR2 SVGIG (reference sequence). The CDR3 has 15 amino acids.

The CDR3 sequence: CASSIVGRELINEQFF. Here the CDR3 DNA reads TGTGCCAGTAGTATAGTGGGGCGAGAGCTTATCAATGAGCAGTTCTTC. The genes are TRBV19 and TRBJ2-1; weak D call: TRBD1 (5 bases). The V gene lost 1 base and the J gene lost 6 bases, with 16 bases spanning the gap. CDR3 length: 16 amino acids. Per the germline V gene, CDR1 is LNHDA and CDR2 is SQIVND (reference sequence).

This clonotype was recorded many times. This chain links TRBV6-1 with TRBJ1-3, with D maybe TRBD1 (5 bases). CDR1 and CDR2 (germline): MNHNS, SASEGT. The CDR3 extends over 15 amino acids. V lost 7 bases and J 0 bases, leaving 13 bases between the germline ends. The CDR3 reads CASMGPPSSGNTIYF. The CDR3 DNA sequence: TGTGCCAGCATGGGGCCTCCAAGCTCTGGAAACACCATATATTTT.

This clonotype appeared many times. DNA of the CDR3: TGCAGTGCTACCCCACCCGACGTAGCCTACGAGCAGTACTTC. This translates into CSATPPDVAYEQYF. The rearrangement joins TRBV20-1 to TRBJ2-7; unclear D gene. V gave up 4 bases and J gave up 2 bases, with 15 bases separating them. This CDR3 comprises 14 residues. Germline V lookup: CDR1 DFQATT, CDR2 SNEGSKA (reference sequence).